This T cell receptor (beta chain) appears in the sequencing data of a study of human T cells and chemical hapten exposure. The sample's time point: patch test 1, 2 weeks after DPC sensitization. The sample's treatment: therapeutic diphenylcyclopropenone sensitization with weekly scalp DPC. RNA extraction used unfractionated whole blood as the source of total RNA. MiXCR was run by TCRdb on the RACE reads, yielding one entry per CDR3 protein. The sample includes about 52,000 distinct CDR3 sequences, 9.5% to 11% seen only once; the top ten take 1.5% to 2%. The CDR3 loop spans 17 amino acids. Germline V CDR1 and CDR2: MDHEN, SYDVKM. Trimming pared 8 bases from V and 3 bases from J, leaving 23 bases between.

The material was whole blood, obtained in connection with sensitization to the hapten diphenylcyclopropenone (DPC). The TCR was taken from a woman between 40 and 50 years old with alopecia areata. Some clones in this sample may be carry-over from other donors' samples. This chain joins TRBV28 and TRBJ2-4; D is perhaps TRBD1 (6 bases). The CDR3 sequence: CASWGRDKVSGKNIQYF. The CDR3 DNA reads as TGTGCCAGCTGGGGCCGGGACAAAGTCTCAGGCAAAAACATTCAGTACTTC. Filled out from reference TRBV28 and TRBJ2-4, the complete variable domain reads DVKVTQSSRYLVKRTGEKVFLECVQDMDHENMFWYRQDPGLGLRLIYFSYDVKMKEKGDIPEGYSVSREKKERFSLILESASTNQTSMYLCASWGRDKVSGKNIQYFGAGTRLSVL.